This is a list of T cell receptor beta chains from one sample in a study of blood T cell repertoires in COVID-19. Repertoires were generated with immunoSEQ multiplex PCR, while TCRdb's copy carries only in-frame clones and drops some. This sample has roughly 200,000 clones, with approximately 85% found just once. The sample consisted of peripheral blood. These receptors were taken from a woman older than 75 with acute or convalescent COVID-19. CDR3s include the opening cysteine and the closing phenylalanine or tryptophan. Fields, in order: clone size, D gene, V gene, J gene, CDR3 protein, CDR3 DNA. A D gene is named only where the DNA matches it firmly. Expanded clones are given a class, and other clones once, few, many or no size at all.

-	-	TRBV18	TRBJ2-7	CASSPGRGPSYEQYF	TGTGCCAGCTCACCAGGCAGGGGACCTTCCTACGAGCAGTACTTC
-	-	TRBV7-2	TRBJ1-2	CASSWGGENYGYTF	TGTGCCAGCAGCTGGGGCGGCGAAAACTATGGCTACACCTTC
-	-	TRBV6-5	TRBJ2-1	CASSYFRGAANEQFF	TGTGCCAGCAGTTACTTCCGGGGGGCCGCAAATGAGCAGTTCTTC
-	-	TRBV20-1	TRBJ1-1	CSATGAFF	TGCAGTGCTACAGGGGCTTTCTTT
once	TRBD1	TRBV19	TRBJ2-7	CASSGQGKGYEQYF	TGTGCCAGTAGTGGACAGGGAAAAGGGTACGAGCAGTACTTC
few	TRBD1	TRBV4-3	TRBJ1-5	CASSQDHLGGGQPQHF	TGCGCCAGCAGCCAAGATCATTTAGGGGGCGGTCAGCCCCAGCATTTT
-	TRBD1	TRBV7-2	TRBJ1-2	CASSKETGEIYGYTF	TGTGCCAGCAGCAAGGAGACAGGGGAAATCTATGGCTACACCTTC
-	-	TRBV10-3	TRBJ1-5	CAISDHRQSYSNQPQHF	TGTGCCATCAGTGACCATAGACAGTCCTATAGCAATCAGCCCCAGCATTTT
-	-	TRBV24-1	TRBJ1-2	CATSGADYGYTF	TGTGCCACCAGTGGGGCAGATTATGGCTACACCTTC
-	TRBD2	TRBV28	TRBJ2-1	CASSLLSGSSYNEQFF	TGTGCCAGCAGTTTACTCAGCGGGAGTTCCTACAATGAGCAGTTCTTC
-	-	TRBV12-3/TRBV12-4	TRBJ2-3	CASSLGPGDTQYF	TGTGCCAGCAGTTTAGGGCCTGGAGATACGCAGTATTTT